These 10 T cell receptor beta chains were sequenced from one sample in a study of CD8 T cells in ankylosing spondylitis. TCRdb re-derived calls from the 5' RACE reads in MiXCR, one entry per CDR3 protein. The sample contains about 240,000 distinct CDR3 sequences, around 7.8% of which appear only once. Source material: blood, either unsorted or a sorted T cell fraction (not recorded which). These TCRs come from a male donor with ankylosing spondylitis or in good health (not recorded which).

This clonotype was observed many times. The rearrangement uses TRBV6-1 and TRBJ1-2; no clear D. The CDR3 sequence is 14 residues long. V was cut by 6 bases and J by 2 bases, with 13 bases left in between. Germline V gene lookup returns CDR1 MNHNS and CDR2 SASEGT. The CDR3 loop is CASRPDTGNYGYTF. The DNA of the CDR3 is TGTGCCAGCAGGCCCGACACTGGGAACTATGGCTACACCTTC.

This clonotype was counted at least ten times. The rearrangement uses TRBV7-9 and TRBJ2-3, with D unresolved. Germline V gene lookup returns CDR1 SEHNR and CDR2 FQNEAQ (reference sequence). The CDR3 is made up of 16 amino acids. V lost 8 bases to trimming and J lost 2 bases, with 20 bases between them. The CDR3 sequence: CASFQADNLLTDTQYF. CDR3 DNA: TGTGCCAGCTTCCAAGCCGACAATTTACTCACAGATACGCAGTATTTT.

This clonotype was seen repeatedly, ten times or more. The genes are TRBV30 and TRBJ2-7, with 7 bases aligning to TRBD2. Per the germline V gene, CDR1 is GTSNPN and CDR2 is SVGIG (reference sequence). The CDR3 length is 13 residues. With 3 bases clipped from V and 5 bases from J, the junction kept 7 bases outside the gene matches. This CDR3 reads CAWSPTGGDEQYF. As DNA, the CDR3 is TGTGCCTGGAGCCCAACTGGGGGGGACGAGCAGTACTTC.

This clonotype has ten or more counts. The chain is built from TRBV29-1 and TRBJ2-6, with D unresolved. V dropped 6 bases and J dropped 7 bases, with 10 bases sitting between them. CDR1 SQVTM and CDR2 ANQGSEA come from the germline V gene. The CDR3 covers 12 residues. The chain's CDR3 is CSVASLANVLTF. The CDR3 nucleotides read TGCAGCGTCGCCTCCTTAGCCAACGTCCTGACTTTC. The whole variable domain, filled in from reference TRBV29-1 and TRBJ2-6, reads SAVISQKPSRDICQRGTSLTIQCQVDSQVTMMFWYRQQPGQSLTLIATANQGSEATYESGFVIDKFPISRPNLTFSTLTVSNMSPEDSSIYLCSVASLANVLTFGAGSRLTVL.

This clonotype occurred many times. The chain recombines TRBV12-3 or TRBV12-4 with TRBJ1-1; the D gene is possibly TRBD1 (5 bases). The CDR3 contains 12 residues. V gave up 10 bases and J gave up 1 base, with 10 bases separating them. The CDR3 coding sequence is TGTGCCACAGGGTGGGGGAACACTGAAGCTTTCTTT. Its protein is CATGWGNTEAFF.

This clonotype has only a few counts. The CDR3 bases are TGTGCCTGGAGTCTGGGAGATAGCAATCAGCCCCAGCATTTT. It translates to CAWSLGDSNQPQHF. The chain joins TRBV30 to TRBJ1-5; no clear D gene. V was trimmed by 2 bases and J by 0 bases, leaving 8 bases between them. Germline V gives CDR1 GTSNPN, CDR2 SVGIG (reference sequence). The CDR3 has 14 amino acids. The variable domain in full, with the rest retrieved from reference TRBV30 and TRBJ1-5, is SQTIHQWPATLVQPVGSPLSLECTVEGTSNPNLYWYRQAAGRGLQLLFYSVGIGQISSEVPQNLSASRPQDRQFILSSKKLLLSDSGFYLCAWSLGDSNQPQHFGDGTRLSIL.

This clonotype has just a few counts. The J gene is TRBJ2-1, the V gene TRBV28; tentative D call: TRBD2 (6 bases). The V end was cut by 5 bases, the J end by 7 bases, with 18 bases between. This CDR3 is 15 amino acids long. In germline, CDR1 is MDHEN, CDR2 SYDVKM. CDR3 nucleotides: TGTGCCAGCAGTGCCCTGACTAGGGGTGGGAATGAGCAGTTCTTC. This codes for CASSALTRGGNEQFF.

In its sample, this clonotype was seen many times. The chain carries TRBV12-3 or TRBV12-4 and TRBJ2-1; 15 bases agree with TRBD2. The CDR3 length is 20 residues. J lost 9 bases, V lost 3 bases, and 18 bases had no gene match. CDR3 DNA: TGTGCCAGCAGTTTCCCCCTAGGACTAGCGGGAGGGCGAGCGAGTCGTGAGCAGTTCTTC. Translation: CASSFPLGLAGGRASREQFF.

This clonotype was recorded many times. DNA of the CDR3: TGTGCCAGCAGGCCTAGCGGTGCGAACACCGGGGAGCTGTTTTTT. Translating gives CASRPSGANTGELFF. V and J are TRBV12-3 or TRBV12-4 and TRBJ2-2, with 7 bases lining up with TRBD2. The CDR3 runs 15 residues. J was trimmed by 0 bases and V by 6 bases; bases with no gene match: 4.

This clonotype was seen repeatedly, ten times or more. V is TRBV3-1 and J is TRBJ1-5; no definite D call. V dropped 4 bases and J dropped 1 base, with 11 bases sitting between them. This CDR3 region has 15 residues. Germline lookup yields CDR1 LGHDT and CDR2 YNNKEL (reference sequence). DNA for the CDR3: TGTGCCAGCAGCCCAGGCGGAGGGAGCAATCAGCCCCAGCATTTT. Its protein is CASSPGGGSNQPQHF.